This T cell receptor beta chain appears in the sequencing data of a study of T cell responses to AZD1222 COVID-19 vaccine. Trimming removed 6 bases at V and 4 bases at J, with 22 bases between. Germline CDR1 and CDR2: MRHNA and SNTAGT. This CDR3 is 17 amino acids long. Clones were read by immunoSEQ multiplex PCR, and TCRdb kept only the in-frame ones, dropping some. The table includes about 87,000 clones, nearly 90% detected once. Study outcomes and limitations: Baseline serostatus was positive in only 5 to 7 AZD1222 recipients.

As concerns this clone: Antigen specificity is unknown.

The TCR was taken from an adult in good health. The J gene is TRBJ1-5, the V gene TRBV6-4; D is uncertain. The sequencing used peripheral blood, collected on day 0 of AZD1222 vaccination. The CDR3 sequence is CASRGLSGSMQNQPQHF. CDR3 sequence (DNA): TGTGCCAGCAGAGGCCTATCGGGATCGATGCAGAATCAGCCCCAGCATTTT.